The next 13 T cell receptor beta chains were all read from a single sample in a study of T cell responses to AZD1222 COVID-19 vaccine. TCRdb keeps only in-frame clones here, not all; method: immunoSEQ multiplex PCR. Among around 100,000 clones, about 88% were seen once, and the ten largest hold more than 4.5%. Sequencing used peripheral blood, obtained on day 0 of AZD1222 vaccination. The receptors shown here come from an adult in good health.

The chain joins TRBV7-8 to TRBJ2-2; 9 bases align to TRBD2. V shed 5 bases and J 1 base; nucleotides not matched to a gene: 5. This CDR3 spans 16 amino acids. Germline CDR1 SGHVS, CDR2 FQNEAQ. The CDR3 DNA is TGTGCCAGCAGCCCCCAACTAGCGGGGAACACCGGGGAGCTGTTTTTT. It yields the protein CASSPQLAGNTGELFF.

The chain recombines TRBV27 with TRBJ2-1, with D possibly TRBD1 on 6 matching bases. CDR3 length: 13 residues. The ends were cut back, 0 bases at V and 6 bases at J, with 6 bases in the middle. The germline V gene encodes CDR1 MNHEY and CDR2 SMNVEV (reference sequence). CDR3 residues: CASSLSRGNEQFF. The DNA of the CDR3 is TGTGCCAGCAGTTTATCCAGGGGCAATGAGCAGTTCTTC.

The rearrangement links TRBV4-2 to TRBJ2-6; the match to TRBD2 covers 7 bases. V gave up 0 bases and J gave up 0 bases; unmatched junction bases: 2. The CDR3 covers 17 residues. The germline V gene has CDR1 LGHNA and CDR2 YNFKEQ. For the CDR3, the DNA is TGTGCCAGCAGCCAAGATTGGGGGGGCTCTGGGGCCAACGTCCTGACTTTC. Residues: CASSQDWGGSGANVLTF.

This rearrangement joins TRBV6-2 or TRBV6-3 to TRBJ2-1; D perhaps matches TRBD2 (6 bases). Per the germline V gene, CDR1 is MNHEY and CDR2 is SVGEGT. CDR3 length: 13 amino acids. Trimming left V 5 bases short and J 2 bases short, with 7 bases between. CDR3 DNA sequence: TGTGCCAGCAGTAGGGAGGCCTACAATGAGCAGTTCTTC. Translation: CASSREAYNEQFF.

This clone was detected only once. V is TRBV25-1 and J is TRBJ2-2, with a possible D match to TRBD2 (6 bases). V gave up 5 bases and J gave up 4 bases, with 20 bases separating them. Germline V gene lookup returns CDR1 MGHDK and CDR2 SYGVNS. The CDR3 has 17 amino acids. Here the CDR3 reads CASSPLGGAGITGELFF. DNA of the CDR3: TGTGCCAGCAGTCCACTCGGAGGGGCGGGAATCACCGGGGAGCTGTTTTTT.

This rearrangement joins TRBV9 to TRBJ1-1, with D maybe TRBD1 (5 bases). The ends were cut back, 3 bases at V and 3 bases at J, with 15 bases in the middle. Germline V gene sequence: CDR1 SGDLS, CDR2 YYNGEE. The CDR3 has 15 residues. The CDR3 DNA follows: TGTGCCAGCAGCGGGACACCTGATGGGCACACTGAAGCTTTCTTT. Translated, it gives CASSGTPDGHTEAFF.

CDR3 protein: CAISDLAETQYF. In DNA form, the CDR3 reads TGTGCCATCAGTGATCTTGCGGAGACCCAGTACTTC. The rearrangement uses TRBV10-3 and TRBJ2-5; no clear D gene. The CDR3 is made up of 12 amino acids. Per germline, CDR1 ENHRY and CDR2 SYGVKD. V was shortened by 3 bases and J by 5 bases, with 7 bases between the two germline ends.

The chain carries TRBV6-2 or TRBV6-3 and TRBJ2-7, with 9 bases aligning to TRBD2. The CDR3 totals 17 residues. Per the germline V gene, CDR1 is MNHEY and CDR2 is SVGEGT. The V segment lost 2 bases and the J segment 1 base; nucleotides outside the gene matches: 9. CDR3 sequence (DNA): TGTGCCAGCAGTTACGGAGTAGGACTAGCGAAATCCTACGAGCAGTACTTC. It specifies CASSYGVGLAKSYEQYF.

The gene calls are TRBV16 and TRBJ1-1; possibly TRBD1 for D (6 bases). V dropped 3 bases and J dropped 1 base, with 9 bases sitting between them. The germline V gene encodes CDR1 KGHSY and CDR2 FQNENV. This CDR3 has 14 amino acids. DNA of the CDR3: TGTGCCAGCAGCCAGGGACAACAGAACACTGAAGCTTTCTTT. It codes for CASSQGQQNTEAFF. The variable domain in full, completed from reference TRBV16 and TRBJ1-1, reads GEEVAQTPKHLVRGEGQKAKLYCAPIKGHSYVFWYQQVLKNEFKFLISFQNENVFDETGMPKERFSAKCLPNSPCSLEIQATKLEDSAVYFCASSQGQQNTEAFFGQGTRLTVV.

The V gene is TRBV11-3, the J gene TRBJ2-2; the D is unclear. This CDR3 has 13 residues. Trimming took 4 bases from V and 1 from J, leaving 4 bases between them. Germline V CDR1 and CDR2: SGHNT, YENEEA. The CDR3 protein is CASSSGNTGELFF. In DNA, the CDR3 is TGTGCCAGCAGCTCAGGGAACACCGGGGAGCTGTTTTTT.

The rearrangement joins TRBV7-9 to TRBJ2-2; 8 nucleotides agree with TRBD2. This CDR3 contains 15 residues. The J segment lost 1 base and the V segment lost 5 bases, leaving 3 bases of the junction unmatched. Germline CDR1 is SEHNR and CDR2 is FQNEAQ (reference sequence). The CDR3 nucleotides read TGTGCCAGCAGCCCAACTAGCGGGAACACCGGGGAGCTGTTTTTT. Its translation: CASSPTSGNTGELFF.

This chain connects TRBV9 to TRBJ1-2; D gene unclear. Trimming pared 0 bases from V and 7 bases from J, leaving 16 bases between. The CDR3 has 15 amino acids. From germline, CDR1 is SGDLS and CDR2 YYNGEE. The CDR3 bases are TGTGCCAGCAGCGTAGCCGTAAGGGCGGTAGGTGGCTACACCTTC. This gives the protein CASSVAVRAVGGYTF.

The CDR3 region has the DNA TGTGCCTGGAGTGCAGGGTTTGGAAACACCATATATTTT. It codes for CAWSAGFGNTIYF. The V gene is TRBV30, the J gene TRBJ1-3; tentative D call: TRBD1 (5 bases). V lost 1 base, J lost 3 bases, and 7 bases lay in between. From germline, CDR1 is GTSNPN and CDR2 SVGIG (reference sequence). The CDR3 runs 13 residues.